What follows is one T cell receptor beta chain and its context. Antigen unknown. The data were obtained in a study of identical twins. Study-wide points: The presence of invariant MAIT and iNKT cells could partly confound analyses of zero-insertion sequences. It was out-of-frame TCR alpha sharing in monozygotic twins that models underestimated. For cord blood, abundant beta clonotypes had fewer insertions, unlike memory repertoires, which showed none.

Each cDNA held unique molecular identifiers, and template switching gave it a universal primer site. In TCRdb, the 5' RACE reads were re-called with MiXCR into one record per CDR3 protein. The sample lists just over 450,000 distinct CDR3 sequences, approximately 14% occurring once. This CDR3 has 14 residues. CDR1 is SGHRS and CDR2 is YFSETQ in the germline V gene. J was trimmed by 6 bases and V by 4 bases; bases with no gene match: 7. This sample also appeared in a second study, on yellow fever vaccine responses in identical twins.

The chain is built from TRBV5-1 and TRBJ2-7, with TRBD2 identical over 10 bases. This TCR was recovered from a woman aged 18-30 years in good health. The sequencing input was CD4+ T cells sorted from blood. The CDR3 region is CASSLSSGGVEQYF. CDR3 coding DNA: TGCGCCAGCAGCCTATCTAGCGGGGGCGTCGAGCAGTACTTC.